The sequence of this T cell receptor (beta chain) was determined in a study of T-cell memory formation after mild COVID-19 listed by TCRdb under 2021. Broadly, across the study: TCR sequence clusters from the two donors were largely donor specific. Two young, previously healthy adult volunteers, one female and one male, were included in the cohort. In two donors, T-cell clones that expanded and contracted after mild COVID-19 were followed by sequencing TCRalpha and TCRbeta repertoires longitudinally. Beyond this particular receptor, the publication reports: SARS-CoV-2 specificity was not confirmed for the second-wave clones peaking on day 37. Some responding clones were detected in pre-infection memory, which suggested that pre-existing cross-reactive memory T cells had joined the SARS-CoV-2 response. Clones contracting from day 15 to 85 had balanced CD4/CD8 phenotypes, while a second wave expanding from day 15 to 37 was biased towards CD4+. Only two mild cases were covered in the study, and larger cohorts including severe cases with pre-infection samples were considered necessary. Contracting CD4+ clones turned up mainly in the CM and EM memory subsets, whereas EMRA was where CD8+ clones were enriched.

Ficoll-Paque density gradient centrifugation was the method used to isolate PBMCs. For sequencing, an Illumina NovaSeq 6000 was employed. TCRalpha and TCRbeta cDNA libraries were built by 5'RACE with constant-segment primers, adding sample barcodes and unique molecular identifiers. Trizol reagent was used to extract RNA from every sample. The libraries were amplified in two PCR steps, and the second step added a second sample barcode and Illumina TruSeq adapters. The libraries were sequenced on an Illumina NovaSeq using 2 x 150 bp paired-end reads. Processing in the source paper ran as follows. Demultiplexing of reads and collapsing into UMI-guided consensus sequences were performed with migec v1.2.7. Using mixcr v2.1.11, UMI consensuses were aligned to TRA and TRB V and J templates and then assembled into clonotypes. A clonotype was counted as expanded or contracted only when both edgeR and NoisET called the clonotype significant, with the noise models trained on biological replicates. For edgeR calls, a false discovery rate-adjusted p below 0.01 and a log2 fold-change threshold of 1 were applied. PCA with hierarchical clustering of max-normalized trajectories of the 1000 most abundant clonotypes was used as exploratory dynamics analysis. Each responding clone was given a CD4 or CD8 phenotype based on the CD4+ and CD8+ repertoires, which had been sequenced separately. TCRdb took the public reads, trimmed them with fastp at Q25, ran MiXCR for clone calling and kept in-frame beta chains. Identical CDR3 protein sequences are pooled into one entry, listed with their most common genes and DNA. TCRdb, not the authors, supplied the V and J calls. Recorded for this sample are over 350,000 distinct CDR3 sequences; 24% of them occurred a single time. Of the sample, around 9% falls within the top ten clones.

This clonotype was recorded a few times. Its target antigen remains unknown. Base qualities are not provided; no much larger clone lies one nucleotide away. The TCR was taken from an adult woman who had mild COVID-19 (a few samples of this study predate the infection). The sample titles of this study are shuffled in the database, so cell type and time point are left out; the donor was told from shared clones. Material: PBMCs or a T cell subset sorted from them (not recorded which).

The DNA reads TGTGCCAGCAGATGGGTGAGTGGCAATCAGCCCCAGCATTTT. It specifies CASRWVSGNQPQHF. The chain is assembled from TRBV6-2 or TRBV6-3 and TRBJ1-5, with the identity of the D gene unclear. Including the terminal cysteine and phenylalanine, the CDR3 comprises 14 residues. The read is trimmed to its CDR3 DNA, 42 bases read in frame from base 1. The CDR1 and CDR2 encoded by the germline V gene are MNHEY and SVGEGT. V was cut back by 6 bases and J by 2 bases, leaving a gap of 11 bases between them.